This TCR beta chain was obtained from a study of T cells in Graves' hyperthyroidism and ophthalmopathy. This clonotype has just a few counts. The junction and the germline gene differ at one end; a read error may be behind it. Regions amplified from RNA transcripts were the TCR beta CDR3 regions. During a first-round RT-PCR of the TCR CDR3, the HTBI primer set was used. Each CDR3 protein is one row after TCRdb ran MiXCR on the multiplex PCR reads. The sample consists of some 370,000 distinct CDR3 sequences, over 11% of them appearing once. In making diagnoses, clinical symptoms, serum thyroxine and TRAb, thyroid ultrasound and orbital computed tomography were all used. The germline gives CDR1 SGHRS, CDR2 YFSETQ. CDR3 length: 16 residues.

The chain links TRBV5-1 to TRBJ2-2; D remains ambiguous. This receptor was taken from a man aged 45-65 years with Graves' ophthalmopathy. Sequencing was performed on blood. CDR3: CASSVVSRSNTGELFF. DNA for the CDR3: TGTGCCAGCAGCGTAGTAAGCAGATCGAACACCGGGGAGCTGTTTTTT.